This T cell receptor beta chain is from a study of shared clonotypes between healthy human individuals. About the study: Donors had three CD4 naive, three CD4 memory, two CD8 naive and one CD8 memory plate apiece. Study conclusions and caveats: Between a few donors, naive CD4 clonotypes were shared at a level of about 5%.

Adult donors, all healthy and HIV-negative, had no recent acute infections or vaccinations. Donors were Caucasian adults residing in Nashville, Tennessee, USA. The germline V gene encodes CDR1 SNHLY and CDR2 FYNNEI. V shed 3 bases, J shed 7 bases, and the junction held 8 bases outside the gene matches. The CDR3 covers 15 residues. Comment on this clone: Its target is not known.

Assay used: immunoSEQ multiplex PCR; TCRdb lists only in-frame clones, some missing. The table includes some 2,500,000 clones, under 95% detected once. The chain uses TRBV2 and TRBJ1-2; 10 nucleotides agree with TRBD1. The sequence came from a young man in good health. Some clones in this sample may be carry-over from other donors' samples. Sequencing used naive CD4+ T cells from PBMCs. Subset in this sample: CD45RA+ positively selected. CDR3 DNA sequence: TGTGCCAGCAGTGAGGTCGGACAGGGGGTTTCTGGCTACACCTTC. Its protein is CASSEVGQGVSGYTF.